Listed below are T cell receptor beta chains from one sample, sequenced in a study of graft-versus-host responses after intestinal transplantation. Data came from immunoSEQ multiplex PCR; TCRdb stores just in-frame clones and leaves some out. This table has approximately 92,000 clones, just over 90% appearing once. Their recognized antigens are unknown. The source was unstimulated CD8+ T cells sorted from spleen or lymph node cells, collected before intestinal transplant. The receptors shown here come from a human donor who received an intestinal transplant. Each CDR3 is given with its conserved first and last residue. D genes are given only for firm matches. Clone sizes are given selectively: once, few, many, or a class where the clone is expanded.

j_call d_call clone_size v_call cdr3_aa cdr3_nt
TRBJ2-6 TRBD1 - TRBV2 CASGTVNSGANVLTF TGTGCCAGCGGGACAGTCAATTCTGGGGCCAACGTCCTGACTTTC
TRBJ2-7 - - TRBV2 CASSVVGDRDEQYF TGTGCCAGCAGTGTAGTGGGAGATCGAGACGAGCAGTACTTC
TRBJ2-1 TRBD2 - TRBV14 CASTSTGTRKGNKNYNEQFF TGTGCCAGCACCTCCACCGGGACTAGGAAGGGGAACAAGAACTACAATGAGCAGTTCTTC
TRBJ1-2 - - TRBV4-1 CASSQDLMGGGRPNYGYTF TGCGCCAGCAGCCAAGACCTGATGGGAGGGGGTCGGCCTAACTATGGCTACACCTTC
TRBJ1-5 - - TRBV4-1 CASSPLAGNQPQHF TGCGCCAGCAGCCCTCTAGCGGGGAATCAGCCCCAGCATTTT
TRBJ2-7 TRBD1 few TRBV11-3 CASSPRDRPYEQYF TGTGCCAGCAGCCCCCGGGACAGACCCTACGAGCAGTACTTC
TRBJ2-7 - - TRBV2 CASLRRQSYEQYF TGTGCCAGCCTTCGTCGACAGTCCTACGAGCAGTACTTC
TRBJ1-5 - few TRBV6-5 CASSYSNGNNQPQHF TGTGCCAGCAGTTACTCGAACGGTAACAATCAGCCCCAGCATTTT
TRBJ2-7 - - TRBV29-1 CSVEGWDIRPYEQYF TGCAGCGTTGAAGGCTGGGACATCCGGCCCTACGAGCAGTACTTC
TRBJ2-7 - - TRBV5-6 CASSTSLSVGEQYF TGTGCCAGCAGCACAAGCCTCTCGGTGGGCGAGCAGTACTTC
TRBJ1-2 - - TRBV12-2 CASRLASWGPRPPNYGYTF TGCGCAAGTCGCTTAGCTTCCTGGGGGCCGCGACCTCCAAACTATGGCTACACCTTC
TRBJ1-5 - - TRBV11-3 CASSLAGLPNQPQHF TGTGCCAGCAGCTTAGCCGGACTGCCTAATCAGCCCCAGCATTTT
TRBJ2-1 - - TRBV13 CASSLWRPTGYNEQFF TGTGCCAGCAGCTTATGGAGACCGACAGGATACAATGAGCAGTTCTTC
TRBJ2-7 - - TRBV28 CASSTFYEQYF TGTGCCAGCAGTACATTCTACGAGCAGTACTTC
TRBJ1-3 - - TRBV7-3 CASSPTGTMSSGNTIYF TGTGCCAGCAGCCCAACCGGGACAATGAGCTCTGGAAACACCATATATTTT
TRBJ2-1 TRBD2 once TRBV13 CASSFGLARNNEQFF TGTGCCAGCAGCTTCGGACTAGCGCGCAACAATGAGCAGTTCTTC
TRBJ1-1 - - TRBV18 CASSPERVNTEAFF TGTGCCAGCTCACCGGAGAGGGTGAACACTGAAGCTTTCTTT
TRBJ2-7 - - TRBV29-1 CSVEKFGEQYF TGCAGCGTTGAGAAGTTTGGCGAGCAGTACTTC
TRBJ1-6 - - TRBV13 CASSLAETGNSPLHF TGTGCCAGCAGCTTAGCAGAGACAGGAAATTCACCCCTCCACTTT
TRBJ2-1 TRBD2 - TRBV7-9 CASSRPVSAGGSLGEQFF TGTGCCAGCAGCCGACCGGTCTCAGCGGGAGGGTCCCTCGGGGAGCAGTTCTTC
TRBJ2-7 - once TRBV4-1 CASSQEPQASYEQYF TGCGCCAGCAGCCAAGAACCACAGGCCTCCTACGAGCAGTACTTC
TRBJ2-7 - - TRBV11-2 CASSLGQGGYEQYF TGTGCCAGCAGCTTAGGACAGGGAGGATACGAGCAGTACTTC
TRBJ2-7 - - TRBV2 CASTHPDLVEEQYF TGTGCCAGCACTCATCCTGACCTCGTAGAGGAGCAGTACTTC
TRBJ1-5 - - TRBV19 CASSIEGAGDQPQHF TGTGCCAGTAGTATAGAAGGGGCGGGAGATCAGCCCCAGCATTTT
TRBJ1-1 - - TRBV6-1 CASSLGRWTEAFF TGTGCCAGCAGTTTGGGGAGGTGGACTGAAGCTTTCTTT
TRBJ1-5 - - TRBV4-1 CASSQYWAPTTAPHF TGCGCCAGCAGCCAATACTGGGCCCCTACGACCGCCCCGCATTTT